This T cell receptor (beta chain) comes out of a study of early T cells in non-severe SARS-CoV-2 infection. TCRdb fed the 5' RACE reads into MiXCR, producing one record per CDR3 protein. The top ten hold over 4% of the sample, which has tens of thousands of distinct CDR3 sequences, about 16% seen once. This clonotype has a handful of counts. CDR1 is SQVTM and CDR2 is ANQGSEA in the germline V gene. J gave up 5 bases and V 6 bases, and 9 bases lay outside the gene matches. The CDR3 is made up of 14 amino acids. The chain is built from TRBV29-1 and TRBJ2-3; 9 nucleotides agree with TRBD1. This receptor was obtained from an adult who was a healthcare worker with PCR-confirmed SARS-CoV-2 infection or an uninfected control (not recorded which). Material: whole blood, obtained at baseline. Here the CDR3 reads CSVARTGVKDTQYF. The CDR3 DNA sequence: TGCAGCGTCGCTAGGACAGGGGTGAAAGATACGCAGTATTTT.